This TCR beta chain was profiled in a study of T cell repertoires in cytomegalovirus infection. Study-level results: Predominance within the ex vivo response was attributable to HLA-C-restricted CMV-specific TCR beta clonotypes. Using cumulative public TCR beta family frequency, the authors identified those who carried CMV together with the relevant HLA.

As for this clonotype: Its antigen is still unknown.

TCRdb re-analysed the reads in MiXCR, keeping a single row per CDR3 protein. Of 550,000 to 850,000 distinct CDR3 sequences in the sample, around 31% are singletons; the top ten hold roughly 18%. Sample: cultured PBMCs, taken from culture after CMV antigen stimulation. The TCR originated in a human donor in good health (CMV status not recorded). Some clones in this sample may be carry-over from other donors' samples.

The CDR3 protein is CASRTTGYTEAFF. In DNA form, the CDR3 reads TGTGCCAGCAGAACTACAGGGTACACTGAAGCTTTCTTT. This chain joins TRBV2 and TRBJ1-1, with a weak D call TRBD1 (6 bases). V was clipped by 6 bases and J by 3 bases, with 11 bases between them. Germline V lookup: CDR1 SNHLY, CDR2 FYNNEI. The CDR3 is 13 amino acids.